This entry is about one T cell receptor beta chain. This specimen comes from a study of blood T cell repertoires in COVID-19. The CDR3 is 14 residues long. J lost 2 bases, V lost 1 base, and 3 bases had no gene match. Germline CDR1 and CDR2: GTSNPN and SVGIG (reference sequence). Source study methods: Researchers report that nucleated cell counts were estimated from reference gene primer amplification. The repertoire was sequenced with immunoSEQ multiplex PCR; TCRdb's copy has only in-frame clones and lacks some. That table is the source of V, J and clone size, and D and trimming were worked out from the DNA. Among approximately 350,000 clones listed, under 85% were seen once. Participants were aged about 18 to 100 years from around 26 US areas. Two negative PCRs, clearance, or symptom resolution were required of recovered Cohort 3 donors.

This receptor was identified in a woman aged 45-65 years who had recovered from COVID-19. Specimen: PBMCs or T cells enriched from blood (not recorded which). The rearrangement joins TRBV30 to TRBJ2-7; 9 bases align to TRBD1. CDR3 region: CAWSGGTGTYEQYF. The CDR3 region has the DNA TGTGCCTGGAGTGGCGGGACAGGGACCTACGAGCAGTACTTC.